This passage covers 28 T cell receptor beta chains from one sample sequenced in a study of T-cell reconstitution after alpha-beta-depleted transplantation in children. Unique molecular identifiers featured in how the TCRbeta library was prepared. TCRdb processed the PCR reads anew with MiXCR; each CDR3 protein has one entry. The table includes 400,000 to 500,000 distinct CDR3 sequences, 11% detected once. Sample: PBMCs from the stem cell graft donor, taken from the stem cell graft. Receptor source: a human donor who donated a stem cell graft to a child with acute myeloid leukemia.

In this sample, this clonotype turned up a few times. The chain uses TRBV6-1 and TRBJ2-7, with 11 bases lining up with TRBD2. This CDR3 comprises 14 residues. V shed 5 bases and J 2 bases; nucleotides not matched to a gene: 2. The V gene's germline CDR1 is MNHNS and CDR2 SASEGT. The CDR3 DNA is TGTGCCAGCAGTAATAGCGGGGGGGCCTACGAGCAGTACGTC. Translated: CASSNSGGAYEQYV.

This clonotype occurred a few times. The chain has TRBV7-2 and TRBJ1-6; D not resolved. This CDR3 spans 14 amino acids. Trimming took off 3 bases at V and 10 bases at J, with 13 bases between the two ends. CDR1 SGHTA and CDR2 FQGNSA come from the germline V gene. The CDR3 DNA is TGTGCCAGCAGCTTCCCTGGCCCCCAATCACCCCTCCACTTT. Its protein product is CASSFPGPQSPLHF.

This clonotype occurred a few times. The CDR3 coding sequence is TGTGCCAGCCAGGGACTACTGAACACCGGGGAGCTGTTTTTT. It specifies CASQGLLNTGELFF. This rearrangement joins TRBV12-3 or TRBV12-4 to TRBJ2-2, with 7 bases aligning to TRBD2. V lost 8 bases and J lost 1; bases outside the gene matches: 4. CDR3 length: 14 amino acids.

This clonotype was found a few times. The V and J genes are TRBV13 and TRBJ2-1, with D possibly TRBD2 on 6 matching bases. This CDR3 has 17 amino acids. Germline CDR1 reads PRHDT; CDR2 reads FYEKMQ (reference sequence). V was shortened by 2 bases and J by 7 bases, with 21 bases between the two germline ends. The CDR3 sequence: CASSLFVGGSGLNEQFF. In DNA form, the CDR3 reads TGTGCCAGCAGCTTATTTGTGGGGGGTAGCGGCTTGAATGAGCAGTTCTTC.

CDR3 bases: TGCAGTGCTCCATGGACTAGCGTTTACAATGAGCAGTTCTTC. This codes for CSAPWTSVYNEQFF. The chain recombines TRBV20-1 with TRBJ2-1, with 9 bases aligning to TRBD2. V was pared by 5 bases and J by 4 bases, with 6 bases of the junction left unmatched. The CDR3 totals 14 residues. Looked up from germline, CDR1 is DFQATT and CDR2 is SNEGSKA (reference sequence).

V usage is TRBV13 and J usage is TRBJ1-1; D ambiguous. The CDR3 spans 12 residues. Trimming shortened V by 0 bases and J by 5 bases, and 4 bases separated the two germline ends. Germline V CDR1 and CDR2: PRHDT, FYEKMQ (reference sequence). The CDR3 sequence is CASSLGLTEAFF. CDR3 DNA sequence: TGTGCCAGCAGCTTAGGCTTAACTGAAGCTTTCTTT.

The CDR3 coding sequence is TGTGCCAGCAGTTTTAGACCGTCGACCTCCGAGCAGTACTTC. Protein product: CASSFRPSTSEQYF. The genes are TRBV9 and TRBJ2-7; D uncertain. From germline, CDR1 is SGDLS and CDR2 YYNGEE. The CDR3 totals 14 residues. Trimming stripped 5 bases from V and 6 bases from J, with 18 bases between.

This clonotype was picked up a small number of times. This rearrangement joins TRBV5-1 to TRBJ1-2, with 9 bases identical to TRBD1. The V segment lost 4 bases and the J segment 1 base; nucleotides outside the gene matches: 5. Germline V gene data show CDR1 as SGHRS and CDR2 as YFSETQ. The CDR3 runs 15 residues. CDR3 amino acids: CASSTGTGINYGYTF. CDR3 nucleotides: TGCGCCAGCAGCACCGGGACAGGGATTAACTATGGCTACACCTTC.

This chain uses TRBV6-5 with TRBJ2-3; possibly TRBD2 for D (6 bases). The germline V gene has CDR1 MNHEY and CDR2 SVGAGI. V lost 7 bases and J lost 6, with 23 bases in between. The CDR3 is 16 residues long. CDR3: CASTQGGSRVGDTQYF. The CDR3 bases are TGTGCCAGCACCCAAGGAGGGAGTCGGGTCGGGGATACGCAGTATTTT.

There are many counts of this clonotype. The rearrangement links TRBV12-3 or TRBV12-4 to TRBJ2-1, with 7 positions matching TRBD1. This CDR3 comprises 14 residues. V shed 6 bases and J 5 bases; nucleotides not matched to a gene: 7. The CDR3 spells CASSRTGTDNEQFF. The CDR3 nucleotides are TGTGCCAGCAGCCGAACTGGGACAGACAATGAGCAGTTCTTC.

The CDR3, as DNA: TGTGCCAGCACCATAGGGACAGGGGGCTATGGCTACACCTTC. This translates into CASTIGTGGYGYTF. The chain is built from TRBV12-3 or TRBV12-4 and TRBJ1-2, with TRBD1 matching over 11 bases. This CDR3 is 14 amino acids long. V lost 7 bases, J lost 4 bases, and 5 bases stayed unmatched.

This clonotype showed up just a few times. This chain joins TRBV2 and TRBJ1-2, with TRBD1 matching over 10 bases. The CDR3 consists of 16 residues. Trimming took 7 bases from V and 7 from J; bases not matched to a gene: 15. Per germline, CDR1 SNHLY and CDR2 FYNNEI. CDR3 residues: CASTPLTGGVFSGYTF. DNA for the CDR3: TGTGCCAGCACCCCCCTGACAGGGGGCGTCTTTAGTGGCTACACCTTC.

This clonotype was counted between two and nine times. The chain uses TRBV29-1 and TRBJ1-2, with 8 bases lining up with TRBD1. This CDR3 has 14 amino acids. V lost 0 bases, J lost 5 bases, and 5 bases stayed unmatched. The germline CDR1 and CDR2 sequences are SQVTM and ANQGSEA. CDR3 in amino acids: CSVEESQGAYGYTF. In DNA form, the CDR3 reads TGCAGCGTTGAAGAATCTCAGGGGGCTTATGGCTACACCTTC.

CDR3 DNA: TGTGCCAGCAGTTTGGATGCGATGTCCGGGGAGCTGTTTTTT. Translation gives CASSLDAMSGELFF. The genes are TRBV12-3 or TRBV12-4 and TRBJ2-2, with unresolved D. V dropped 3 bases and J dropped 6 bases, with 11 bases sitting between them. This CDR3 is built from 14 residues.

This clonotype has just a few counts. Sequence at one end of the junction differs from germline and may be a read error. The chain combines TRBV7-7 with TRBJ2-5; D possibly corresponds to TRBD2 (5 bases). In germline, CDR1 is SSHAT, CDR2 FNYEAQ (reference sequence). This CDR3 is built from 15 residues. CDR3 nucleotides: TGTGCTAGCAGCTTAGCGTTCGACACCCAAGAGACCCAGTACTTC. It codes for CASSLAFDTQETQYF.

Ten or more counts support this clonotype. The rearrangement joins TRBV2 to TRBJ1-5; D not certain. CDR1 is SNHLY and CDR2 is FYNNEI in the germline V gene. The V gene lost 4 bases and the J gene lost 3 bases, with 10 bases spanning the gap. CDR3 size: 14 residues. CDR3 nucleotide sequence: TGTGCCAGCAGTGTAGGCAACCACAATCAGCCCCAGCATTTT. Encoded protein: CASSVGNHNQPQHF.

This clonotype appeared many times. The rearrangement uses TRBV29-1 and TRBJ2-7; D gene ambiguous. This CDR3 is 12 amino acids long. CDR1 and CDR2 (germline): SQVTM, ANQGSEA. Trimming shortened V by 7 bases and J by 1 base, and 11 bases separated the two germline ends. In DNA form, the CDR3 reads TGCAGCGCCGTGGACGGTTCCTACGAGCAGTACTTC. This sequence encodes CSAVDGSYEQYF.

This clonotype was found many times. This chain connects TRBV5-1 to TRBJ1-6; no reliable D call. Germline CDR1 reads SGHRS; CDR2 reads YFSETQ. V was shortened by 1 base and J by 7 bases, with 9 bases between the two germline ends. There are 14 residues in the CDR3. The DNA of the CDR3 is TGCGCCAGCAGCTTGCGGTCCTTAAATTCACCCCTCCACTTT. Translated: CASSLRSLNSPLHF. Using reference TRBV5-1 and TRBJ1-6 for the parts outside the CDR3, the full variable domain is KAGVTQTPRYLIKTRGQQVTLSCSPISGHRSVSWYQQTPGQGLQFLFEYFSETQRNKGNFPGRFSGRQFSNSRSEMNVSTLELGDSALYLCASSLRSLNSPLHFGNGTRLTVT.

The chain combines TRBV6-1 with TRBJ2-7; possibly TRBD1 or TRBD2 for D (5 bases each). Deletions cut 6 bases from V and 1 base from J, with 13 bases between. The CDR3 is 14 residues long. Germline CDR1 reads MNHNS; CDR2 reads SASEGT. The CDR3 DNA sequence: TGTGCCAGCAGGAAGGGACGTAATTCCTACGAGCAGTACTTC. As protein: CASRKGRNSYEQYF.

This clonotype has a count of ten or more. The chain carries TRBV4-3 and TRBJ1-2; 8 bases line up with TRBD1. Per the germline V gene, CDR1 is LGHNA and CDR2 is YSLEER. With V trimmed by 0 bases and J by 4 bases, 7 bases remained unmatched. This CDR3 is 16 amino acids long. The CDR3, as DNA: TGCGCCAGCAGCCAAGAACGCGGACAGGGCGGCTATGGCTACACCTTC. This codes for CASSQERGQGGYGYTF.

The sample holds a few counts of this clonotype. V usage is TRBV12-3 or TRBV12-4 and J usage is TRBJ2-7; 9 positions match TRBD1. CDR3 length equals 20 residues. Trimming at V came to 2 bases and at J to 6 bases, leaving 23 bases not matched to a gene. The CDR3 is CASSLINSLIGTGSYGEQYF. The CDR3 region has the DNA TGTGCCAGCAGTTTAATAAATTCATTGATAGGGACAGGGTCATACGGCGAGCAGTACTTC.

In its sample, this clonotype was seen a few times. The V gene is TRBV5-1, the J gene TRBJ1-5, with D hard to call. Germline loops: CDR1 SGHRS, CDR2 YFSETQ. Trimming pared 2 bases from V and 2 bases from J, leaving 11 bases between. This CDR3 has 15 amino acids. For the CDR3, the DNA is TGCGCCAGCAGCTTTGAGGTTCAGGGCAATCAGCCCCAGCATTTT. Amino acid sequence: CASSFEVQGNQPQHF.

This clonotype was observed many times. The V and J genes are TRBV15 and TRBJ2-6; either TRBD1 or TRBD2 may supply D (5 bases each). Germline loops: CDR1 LNHNV, CDR2 YYDKDF (reference sequence). The V and J ends lost 9 bases and 0 bases respectively, with 12 bases between them. The CDR3 has 15 amino acids. The CDR3 region is CATGEETSGANVLTF. The DNA of the CDR3 is TGTGCCACGGGGGAAGAGACCTCTGGGGCCAACGTCCTGACTTTC.

This clonotype was observed a few times. This chain connects TRBV7-9 to TRBJ1-1; 8 bases match TRBD1. This CDR3 comprises 20 residues. After removal of 1 base from V and 0 bases from J, the junction contained 16 bases not matched to a gene. CDR1 and CDR2 from the germline V gene are SEHNR and FQNEAQ (reference sequence). The CDR3: CASSLVLSGRDRRLNTEAFF. Here the CDR3 DNA reads TGTGCCAGCAGCTTAGTTTTATCCGGTCGGGACAGGAGATTGAACACTGAAGCTTTCTTT.

This clonotype was detected many times. This chain connects TRBV7-9 to TRBJ2-5; D might be TRBD1 (6 bases). The CDR3 consists of 14 residues. V lost 1 base and J lost 5, with 11 bases in between. The V gene's germline CDR1 is SEHNR and CDR2 FQNEAQ (reference sequence). CDR3 loop: CASSLGTDVETQYF. Here the CDR3 DNA reads TGTGCCAGCAGCTTAGGGACAGACGTCGAGACCCAGTACTTC.

The chain joins TRBV20-1 to TRBJ2-5, with a possible D match to TRBD2 (5 bases). Germline-derived CDR1 and CDR2 are DFQATT and SNEGSKA (reference sequence). CDR3 size: 13 residues. V was cut by 4 bases and J by 5 bases, with 14 bases left in between. CDR3 DNA sequence: TGCAGTGCTATGGGGAGTGTGGGGGAGACCCAGTACTTC. It encodes CSAMGSVGETQYF.

The sample holds many counts of this clonotype. The chain's CDR3 is CASSVDTGMGETQYF. CDR3 nucleotides: TGTGCCAGCAGCGTTGATACAGGGATGGGAGAGACCCAGTACTTC. J is TRBJ2-5 and V is TRBV7-2; D perhaps matches TRBD1 (6 bases). Germline-derived CDR1 and CDR2 are SGHTA and FQGNSA. CDR3 size: 15 residues. The ends were cut back, 5 bases at V and 4 bases at J, with 17 bases in the middle.

This clonotype was observed a handful of times. The V and J genes are TRBV5-1 and TRBJ2-5, with D hard to call. This CDR3 is built from 13 residues. Germline-derived CDR1 and CDR2 are SGHRS and YFSETQ. Trimming took 1 base from V and 7 from J, leaving 11 bases between them. CDR3 protein: CASSLSSLGTQYF. DNA of the CDR3: TGCGCCAGCAGCTTGAGCTCATTGGGGACCCAGTACTTC.